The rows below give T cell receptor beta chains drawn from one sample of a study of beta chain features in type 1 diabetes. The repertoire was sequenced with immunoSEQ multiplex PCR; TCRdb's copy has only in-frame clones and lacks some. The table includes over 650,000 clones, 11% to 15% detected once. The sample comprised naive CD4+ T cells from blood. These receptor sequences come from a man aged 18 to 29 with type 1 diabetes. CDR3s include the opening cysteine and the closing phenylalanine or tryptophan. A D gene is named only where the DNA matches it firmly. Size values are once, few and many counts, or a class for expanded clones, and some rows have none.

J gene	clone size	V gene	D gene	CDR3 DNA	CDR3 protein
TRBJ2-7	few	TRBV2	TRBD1	TGTGCCAGCAACGGACAGGCCTACGAGCAGTACTTC	CASNGQAYEQYF
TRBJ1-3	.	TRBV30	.	TGTGCCTGGAGAAGATCCCGAGTCCTTAACACCATATATTTT	CAWRRSRVLNTIYF
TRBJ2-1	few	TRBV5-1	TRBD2	TGCGCCAGCAGCGACGGACTAGCGGGAGTGGAGCAGTTCTTC	CASSDGLAGVEQFF
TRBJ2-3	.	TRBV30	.	TGTGCCTCGAGCATTGCAGATACGCAGTATTTT	CASSIADTQYF
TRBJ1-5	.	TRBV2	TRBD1	TGTGCCAGCAGTGGCGGGACAGGGTATCAGCCCCAGCATTTT	CASSGGTGYQPQHF
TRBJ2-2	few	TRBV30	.	TGTGCCCGGCGTCCACAGGGTAACACCGGGGAGCTGTTTTTT	CARRPQGNTGELFF
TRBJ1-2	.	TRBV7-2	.	TGTGCCAGCATGGGCGCCCCGAACTATGGCTACACCTTC	CASMGAPNYGYTF
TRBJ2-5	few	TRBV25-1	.	TGTGCCAGCACCCCCTGGGGAGGTGAGACCCAGTACTTC	CASTPWGGETQYF
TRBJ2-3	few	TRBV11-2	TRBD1	TGTGCCAGCAGCGGACAGGGAGCGGATACGCAGTATTTT	CASSGQGADTQYF
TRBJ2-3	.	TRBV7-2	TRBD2	TGTGCCAGCAGCCCCCGTAGCGGGAGTGGAGCAGATACGCAGTATTTT	CASSPRSGSGADTQYF